The entry below describes one T cell receptor beta chain. Germline loops: CDR1 SGHRS, CDR2 YFSETQ. This CDR3 comprises 18 residues. The V and J ends lost 3 bases and 6 bases, in that order; junction bases with no gene match: 12. The data stem from a study of cytomegalovirus exposure and HLA in healthy donors. Study information: Unique TCRs numbering some 80 million, obtained from HLA-typed donors, made up an early data release.

Primers for the PCR totalled 60 Vbeta and 13 Jbeta. Profiling relied on immunoSEQ multiplex PCR, and the TCRdb table lists in-frame clones only, not all of them. Of some 160,000 clones in the sample, over 65% were seen once. This TCR was sampled from a man aged 60 to 69 in good health and CMV-seronegative. The sequenced sample was PBMCs. V is TRBV5-1 and J is TRBJ2-1; 13 positions match TRBD2. The CDR3 protein is CASSSTRGGLAGSNEQFF. CDR3 nucleotides: TGCGCCAGCAGCTCTACCCGGGGGGGACTAGCGGGGTCCAATGAGCAGTTCTTC.